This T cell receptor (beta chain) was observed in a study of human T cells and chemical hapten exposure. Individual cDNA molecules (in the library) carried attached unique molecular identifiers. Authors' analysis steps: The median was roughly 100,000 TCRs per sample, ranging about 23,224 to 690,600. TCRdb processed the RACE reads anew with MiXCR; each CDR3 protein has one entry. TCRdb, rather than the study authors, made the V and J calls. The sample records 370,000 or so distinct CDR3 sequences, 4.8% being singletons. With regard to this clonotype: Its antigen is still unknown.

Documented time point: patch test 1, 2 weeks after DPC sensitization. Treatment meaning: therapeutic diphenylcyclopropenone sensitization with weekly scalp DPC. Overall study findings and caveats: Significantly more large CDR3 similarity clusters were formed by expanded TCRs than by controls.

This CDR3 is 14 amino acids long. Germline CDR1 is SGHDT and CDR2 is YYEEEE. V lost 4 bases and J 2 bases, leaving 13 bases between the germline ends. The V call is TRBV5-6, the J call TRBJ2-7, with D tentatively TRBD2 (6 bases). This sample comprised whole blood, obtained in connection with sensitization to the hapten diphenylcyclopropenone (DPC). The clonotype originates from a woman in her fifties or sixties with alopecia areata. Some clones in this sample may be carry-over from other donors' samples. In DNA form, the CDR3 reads TGTGCCAGCAGCGTGGCGGGGACGACCTACGAGCAGTACTTC. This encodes CASSVAGTTYEQYF.